These 28 T cell receptor beta chains originate from one sample sequenced in a study of T-cell reconstitution after alpha-beta-depleted transplantation in children. Unique molecular identifiers were used to barcode this TCRbeta library. MiXCR, applied by TCRdb to the PCR reads, yields one record per CDR3 protein. The table has about 110,000 distinct CDR3 sequences, more than 20% seen once. The sequencing used PBMCs, mostly from graft donor cells, collected 180 days after TCRalphabeta/CD19-depleted stem cell transplant. The receptors stem from a male patient aged 2 to 10 who had a stem cell transplant for chronic granulomatous disease, so the T cells may come from the graft donor.

This chain connects TRBV12-3 or TRBV12-4 to TRBJ2-5, with D hard to call. The CDR3 extends over 12 amino acids. V lost 2 bases and J lost 5, with 6 bases in between. The CDR3 protein is CASSLQWETQYF. The CDR3, as DNA: TGTGCCAGCAGTTTACAGTGGGAGACCCAGTACTTC.

This clonotype was seen a few times. CDR3 DNA: TGTGCCACCAGCATTCGACTAGCGGAGATTAGCACAGATACGCAGTATTTT. This gives the protein CATSIRLAEISTDTQYF. J is TRBJ2-3 and V is TRBV15; 9 bases align to TRBD2. The CDR3 contains 17 residues. The V and J ends lost 4 bases and 0 bases, in that order; junction bases with no gene match: 8. Germline loops: CDR1 LNHNV, CDR2 YYDKDF (reference sequence).

This clonotype was counted between two and nine times. The chain couples TRBV27 to TRBJ2-1; TRBD1 matches at 8 bases. The CDR3 is 16 amino acids. V lost 4 bases and J lost 7; bases outside the gene matches: 12. The V gene's germline CDR1 is MNHEY and CDR2 SMNVEV (reference sequence). The CDR3 sequence is CASSSLDRVRPNEQFF. The CDR3 DNA follows: TGTGCCAGCAGTTCCCTGGACAGGGTACGTCCGAATGAGCAGTTCTTC.

V gene TRBV15 combines with J gene TRBJ2-3, with a weak D call TRBD2 (6 bases). Germline CDR1 LNHNV, CDR2 YYDKDF (reference sequence). The CDR3 sequence is 19 residues long. V shed 0 bases and J shed 0 bases, with 19 bases lying between them. CDR3 nucleotides: TGTGCCACCAGCAGAGATTTGGGCCCTATAGCGGCTAGCACAGATACGCAGTATTTT. This codes for CATSRDLGPIAASTDTQYF.

The table lists this clonotype with many counts. The V and J genes are TRBV20-1 and TRBJ1-3; no clear D. With 3 bases removed from V and 0 bases from J, the gap between germline ends came to 6 bases. The length of the CDR3 is 13 residues. Germline V gene data show CDR1 as DFQATT and CDR2 as SNEGSKA (reference sequence). This CDR3 is CSASFHSGNTIYF. Written as DNA, the CDR3 is TGCAGTGCTAGTTTTCACTCTGGAAACACCATATATTTT.

This clonotype was seen ten or more times. The gene calls are TRBV7-9 and TRBJ1-1, with D maybe TRBD1 (6 bases). Germline values: CDR1 SEHNR, CDR2 FQNEAQ (reference sequence). The CDR3 has 14 amino acids. V was clipped by 5 bases and J by 2 bases, with 12 bases between them. CDR3 DNA sequence: TGTGCCAGCAGCGTTCGGGGGCGCAACACTGAAGCTTTCTTT. Encoded protein: CASSVRGRNTEAFF.

This clonotype was seen many times. This chain joins TRBV19 and TRBJ2-7; D may be TRBD1 (6 bases). Germline V gene sequence: CDR1 LNHDA, CDR2 SQIVND (reference sequence). Trimming cost V 8 bases and J 0 bases, with 11 bases left between them. This CDR3 is 13 amino acids long. The CDR3 protein is CASGDTHSYEQYF. The CDR3 DNA follows: TGTGCCAGTGGGGACACCCACTCCTACGAGCAGTACTTC.

J is TRBJ2-7 and V is TRBV12-3 or TRBV12-4; 14 positions match TRBD2. The J segment lost 4 bases and the V segment lost 6 bases, leaving 8 bases of the junction unmatched. The CDR3 contains 16 residues. CDR3 loop: CASSSGTSGSIYEQYF. The CDR3 DNA sequence: TGTGCCAGCAGCTCCGGGACTAGCGGGAGTATTTACGAGCAGTACTTC.

The gene calls are TRBV5-4 and TRBJ2-1, with 7 nucleotides matching TRBD2. Germline CDR1 is SGHNT and CDR2 is YYREEE (reference sequence). This CDR3 comprises 16 residues. The junction had 12 bases not matched to a gene; V was cut back by 3 bases and J by 6 bases. The CDR3 DNA is TGTGCCAGCAGCTCCTATCTGGGGAGGGCCCTCAATGAGCAGTTCTTC. It translates to CASSSYLGRALNEQFF. Supplemented by reference TRBV5-4 and TRBJ2-1, the full variable domain reads ETGVTQSPTHLIKTRGQQVTLRCSSQSGHNTVSWYQQALGQGPQFIFQYYREEENGRGNFPPRFSGLQFPNYSSELNVNALELDDSALYLCASSSYLGRALNEQFFGPGTRLTVL.

The V gene is TRBV5-1, the J gene TRBJ2-5; D gene unclear. The germline CDR1 and CDR2 sequences are SGHRS and YFSETQ. Trimming shortened V by 0 bases and J by 3 bases, and 6 bases separated the two germline ends. CDR3 length: 13 amino acids. CDR3 bases: TGCGCCAGCAGCTTGGAATTTGAAGAGACCCAGTACTTC. Residues: CASSLEFEETQYF.

The J gene is TRBJ2-1, the V gene TRBV5-1, with 8 bases that match TRBD2. Germline trimming cut 5 bases from V and 6 bases from J; bases unmatched to any gene: 10. This CDR3 is 15 amino acids long. Per the germline V gene, CDR1 is SGHRS and CDR2 is YFSETQ. The CDR3 DNA reads as TGCGCCAGCAGACTCCCGGGACTAGAAACCAATGAGCAGTTCTTC. It yields the protein CASRLPGLETNEQFF.

As for this clonotype: A read error may produce the germline difference seen at one junction end. The chain recombines TRBV5-6 with TRBJ2-1; D not certain. The CDR3 spans 14 residues. The germline CDR1 and CDR2 sequences are SGHDT and YYEEEE. CDR3 in amino acids: CAISLGLVGNEQFF. CDR3 coding DNA: TGTGCCATCAGCCTCGGCCTAGTCGGCAATGAGCAGTTCTTC.

This clonotype appeared many times. This chain connects TRBV5-1 to TRBJ2-2, with D hard to call. The CDR3 sequence is 16 residues long. The V end was cut by 0 bases, the J end by 0 bases, with 9 bases between. Looked up from germline, CDR1 is SGHRS and CDR2 is YFSETQ. The CDR3 is CASSLDSRPNTGELFF. CDR3 nucleotide sequence: TGCGCCAGCAGCTTGGACAGCCGACCGAACACCGGGGAGCTGTTTTTT.

The chain has TRBV5-4 and TRBJ2-5; D may be TRBD1 (6 bases). The CDR3 loop spans 14 amino acids. Per germline, CDR1 SGHNT and CDR2 YYREEE (reference sequence). Trimming took off 4 bases at V and 4 bases at J, with 14 bases between the two ends. The CDR3, as DNA: TGTGCCAGCAGCCTAAGGACAGTAGCAGAGACCCAGTACTTC. This sequence encodes CASSLRTVAETQYF.

This clonotype was seen many times. The CDR3 protein is CSAIGDSNQPQHF. CDR3 bases: TGCAGTGCTATAGGGGATAGCAATCAGCCCCAGCATTTT. The rearrangement links TRBV20-1 to TRBJ1-5; weak D call: TRBD1 (5 bases). The germline V gene encodes CDR1 DFQATT and CDR2 SNEGSKA (reference sequence). This CDR3 has 13 amino acids. Deletions cut 4 bases from V and 0 bases from J, with 7 bases between.

The genes are TRBV5-2 and TRBJ2-2; TRBD2, the D gene given by the table, was not confirmed from the DNA. TRBV5-2 constitutes a pseudogene. The length of the CDR3 is 19 residues. The CDR3 nucleotides are TGTACCAGCAACATAGCCGGGACTAGCGGGAGGGGAGGAACCGGGGAGCTGTTTTTT. Its translation: CTSNIAGTSGRGGTGELFF.

This clonotype appeared a few times. The genes are TRBV6-1 and TRBJ2-3, with D possibly called TRBD1 or TRBD2 (7 bases each). There are 16 residues in the CDR3. V shed 5 bases and J shed 1 base, with 16 bases lying between them. In germline, CDR1 is MNHNS, CDR2 SASEGT. As DNA, the CDR3 is TGTGCCAGCAGTCCCATCAGGGGGGGGCGCACAGATACGCAGTATTTT. Translating it yields CASSPIRGGRTDTQYF.

There are a few counts of this clonotype. The chain is built from TRBV7-9 and TRBJ1-1, with a weak D call TRBD1 (6 bases). Looked up from germline, CDR1 is SEHNR and CDR2 is FQNEAQ (reference sequence). The CDR3 totals 14 residues. The V end lost 6 bases, the J end lost 5 bases, and 16 bases lay between the germline ends. This CDR3 is CASRSPRGGTEAFF. In nucleotides, the CDR3 is TGTGCCAGCAGGTCGCCCAGGGGAGGAACTGAAGCTTTCTTT.

This clonotype was seen a few times. The V gene is TRBV12-3 or TRBV12-4, the J gene TRBJ2-1; TRBD2 is a possible D gene (5 bases). V was cut by 4 bases and J by 7 bases, with 11 bases left in between. This CDR3 is built from 13 residues. CDR3 region: CASSWPGENEQFF. CDR3 sequence (DNA): TGTGCCAGCAGTTGGCCCGGGGAGAATGAGCAGTTCTTC.

This clonotype was recorded many times. The V gene is TRBV20-1, the J gene TRBJ1-1; 8 nucleotides match TRBD1. J was trimmed by 4 bases and V by 5 bases; bases with no gene match: 9. CDR3 size: 14 residues. Germline V lookup: CDR1 DFQATT, CDR2 SNEGSKA (reference sequence). This chain's CDR3 is CSAQWTGRTTEAFF. The CDR3, as DNA: TGCAGTGCTCAGTGGACAGGGAGGACCACTGAAGCTTTCTTT.

The table lists this clonotype with many counts. The chain couples TRBV25-1 to TRBJ2-2; 7 nucleotides line up with TRBD2. This CDR3 has 13 amino acids. Germline values: CDR1 MGHDK, CDR2 SYGVNS. The J segment lost 6 bases and the V segment lost 4 bases, leaving 2 bases of the junction unmatched. CDR3 DNA: TGTGCCAGCAGTGGGGAGGGGCCCGGGGAGCTGTTTTTT. Its protein is CASSGEGPGELFF.

In this sample, this clonotype turned up a few times. The chain couples TRBV30 to TRBJ2-7; D gene uncertain. The V end lost 0 bases, the J end lost 3 bases, and 3 bases lay between the germline ends. Germline-derived CDR1 and CDR2 are GTSNPN and SVGIG (reference sequence). CDR3 length: 11 residues. The CDR3 coding sequence is TGTGCCTGGAGTGTACTCTACGAGCAGTACTTC. This gives the protein CAWSVLYEQYF. Combining the CDR3 with reference TRBV30 and TRBJ2-7 gives the whole variable domain SQTIHQWPATLVQPVGSPLSLECTVEGTSNPNLYWYRQAAGRGLQLLFYSVGIGQISSEVPQNLSASRPQDRQFILSSKKLLLSDSGFYLCAWSVLYEQYFGPGTRLTVT.

The V gene is TRBV20-1, the J gene TRBJ1-2; no firm D call. The CDR3 contains 15 residues. Per the germline V gene, CDR1 is DFQATT and CDR2 is SNEGSKA (reference sequence). V dropped 2 bases and J dropped 6 bases, with 19 bases sitting between them. The DNA of the CDR3 is TGCAGTGCTAGATTTCTGACGGTGGGGATGGATGGCTACACCTTC. Translating it yields CSARFLTVGMDGYTF.

This chain links TRBV19 with TRBJ2-2, with 11 bases lining up with TRBD1. This CDR3 is 16 amino acids long. Germline V gene lookup returns CDR1 LNHDA and CDR2 SQIVND (reference sequence). Trimming cost V 6 bases and J 6 bases; bases outside gene matches: 9. CDR3 in DNA: TGTGCCAGTAGGAGTGCTCCGGACAGGGGGCCCGGGGAGCTGTTTTTT. The encoded protein is CASRSAPDRGPGELFF. The full variable domain, with the rest looked up from reference TRBV19 and TRBJ2-2, is DGGITQSPKYLFRKEGQNVTLSCEQNLNHDAMYWYRQDPGQGLRLIYYSQIVNDFQKGDIAEGYSVSREKKESFPLTVTSAQKNPTAFYLCASRSAPDRGPGELFFGEGSRLTVL.

This clonotype was seen many times. The gene calls are TRBV29-1 and TRBJ2-7; D is undetermined. This CDR3 comprises 13 residues. V shed 8 bases and J shed 6 bases, with 20 bases lying between them. CDR1 and CDR2 (germline): SQVTM, ANQGSEA. The CDR3 sequence is CSIGRTPTSEQYF. The CDR3 DNA is TGCAGCATAGGGCGAACACCAACCTCCGAGCAGTACTTC.

The chain couples TRBV3-1 to TRBJ1-1, with D uncertain. From germline, CDR1 is LGHDT and CDR2 YNNKEL (reference sequence). Trimming took 0 bases from V and 3 from J, leaving 11 bases between them. The CDR3 spans 15 residues. CDR3 nucleotides: TGTGCCAGCAGCCAAGATAACTTTCTGGACACTGAAGCTTTCTTT. Encoded protein: CASSQDNFLDTEAFF. The full variable domain, with the rest looked up from reference TRBV3-1 and TRBJ1-1, is DTAVSQTPKYLVTQMGNDKSIKCEQNLGHDTMYWYKQDSKKFLKIMFSYNNKELIINETVPNRFSPKSPDKAHLNLHINSLELGDSAVYFCASSQDNFLDTEAFFGQGTRLTVV.

Ten or more counts support this clonotype. The V gene is TRBV27, the J gene TRBJ1-5, with 10 bases aligning to TRBD1. Germline assignment: CDR1 MNHEY and CDR2 SMNVEV (reference sequence). The CDR3 is 15 residues long. Trimming cost V 5 bases and J 4 bases; bases outside gene matches: 5. The CDR3 nucleotides read TGTGCCAGCAGTCCAGGGACAGGGGTTAATCAGCCCCAGCATTTT. Translation: CASSPGTGVNQPQHF.

This clonotype was seen at least ten times. This chain connects TRBV12-3 or TRBV12-4 to TRBJ2-5; TRBD2 aligns across 12 bases. The CDR3 spans 17 residues. V shed 6 bases and J 2 bases; nucleotides not matched to a gene: 10. The CDR3 region is CASRTKTSGSGQETQYF. The CDR3 nucleotides are TGTGCCAGCAGAACCAAGACTAGCGGGAGCGGGCAAGAGACCCAGTACTTC.